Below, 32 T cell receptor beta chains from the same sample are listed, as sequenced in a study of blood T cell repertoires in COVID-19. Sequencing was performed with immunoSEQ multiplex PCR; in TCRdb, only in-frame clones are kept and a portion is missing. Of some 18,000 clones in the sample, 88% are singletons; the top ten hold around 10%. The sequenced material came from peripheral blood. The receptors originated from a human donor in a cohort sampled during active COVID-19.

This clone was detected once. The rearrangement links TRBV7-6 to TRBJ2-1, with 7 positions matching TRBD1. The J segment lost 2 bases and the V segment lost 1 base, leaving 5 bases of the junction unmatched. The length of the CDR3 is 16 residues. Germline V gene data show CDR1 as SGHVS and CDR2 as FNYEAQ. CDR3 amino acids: CASSLDAGGPYNEQFF. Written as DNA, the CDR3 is TGTGCCAGCAGCTTAGATGCAGGGGGACCCTACAATGAGCAGTTCTTC.

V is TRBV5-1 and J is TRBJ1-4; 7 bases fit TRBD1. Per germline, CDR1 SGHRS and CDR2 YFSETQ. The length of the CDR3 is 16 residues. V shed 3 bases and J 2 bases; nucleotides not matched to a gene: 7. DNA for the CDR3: TGCGCCAGCAGCTCAACAGGGGTTTCGACTAATGAAAAACTGTTTTTT. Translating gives CASSSTGVSTNEKLFF.

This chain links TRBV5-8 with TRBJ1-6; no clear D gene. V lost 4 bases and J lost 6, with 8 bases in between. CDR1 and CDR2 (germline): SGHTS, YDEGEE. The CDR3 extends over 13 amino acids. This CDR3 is CASSRRSNSPLHF. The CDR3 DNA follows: TGTGCCAGCAGCCGTCGTAGTAATTCACCCCTCCACTTT.

The chain's CDR3 is CASSLAGTANTEAFF. CDR3 DNA: TGTGCCAGCAGCTTAGCCGGGACAGCGAACACTGAAGCTTTCTTT. The chain employs TRBV5-4 and TRBJ1-1; 7 bases are shared with TRBD1. Germline CDR1 and CDR2: SGHNT and YYREEE (reference sequence). The CDR3 runs to 15 residues. V trimming: 2 bases; J trimming: 1 base; junction bases outside the gene matches: 5.

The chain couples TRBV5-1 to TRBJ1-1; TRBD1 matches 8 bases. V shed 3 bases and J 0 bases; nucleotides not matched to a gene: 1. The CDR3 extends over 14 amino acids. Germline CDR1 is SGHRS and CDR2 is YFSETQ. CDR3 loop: CASSSTGVNTEAFF. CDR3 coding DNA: TGCGCCAGCAGCTCGACAGGGGTGAACACTGAAGCTTTCTTT.

CDR3 sequence reads: CASSEAVGDSRRYTF. As DNA, the CDR3 is TGTGCCAGCAGTGAAGCGGTGGGGGACAGCCGAAGGTACACCTTC. The chain uses TRBV6-1 and TRBJ1-2; 7 nucleotides match TRBD1. Trimming removed 0 bases from V and 11 bases from J; junction bases left unmatched: 12. The CDR3 is 15 residues long. CDR1 is MNHNS, CDR2 SASEGT, per germline.

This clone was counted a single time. CDR3 in amino acids: CASSSLSVGYTF. For the CDR3, the DNA is TGTGCCAGCAGCTCCTTGAGTGTTGGCTACACCTTC. The rearrangement joins TRBV7-8 to TRBJ1-2; no definite D call. The CDR3 consists of 12 residues. V was pared by 4 bases and J by 7 bases, with 10 bases between. Germline loops: CDR1 SGHVS, CDR2 FQNEAQ.

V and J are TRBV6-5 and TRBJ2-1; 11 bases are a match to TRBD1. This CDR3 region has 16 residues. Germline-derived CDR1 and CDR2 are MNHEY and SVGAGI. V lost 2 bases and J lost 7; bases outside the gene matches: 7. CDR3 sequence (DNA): TGTGCCAGCAGTTACGGGGGGGACAGGGGGAGGAATGAGCAGTTCTTC. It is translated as CASSYGGDRGRNEQFF.

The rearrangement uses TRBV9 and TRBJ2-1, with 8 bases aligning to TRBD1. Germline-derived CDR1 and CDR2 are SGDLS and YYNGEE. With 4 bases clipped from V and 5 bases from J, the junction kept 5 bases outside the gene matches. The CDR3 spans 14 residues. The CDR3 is CASSLTGVDNEQFF. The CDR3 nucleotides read TGTGCCAGCAGCCTGACAGGGGTGGACAATGAGCAGTTCTTC.

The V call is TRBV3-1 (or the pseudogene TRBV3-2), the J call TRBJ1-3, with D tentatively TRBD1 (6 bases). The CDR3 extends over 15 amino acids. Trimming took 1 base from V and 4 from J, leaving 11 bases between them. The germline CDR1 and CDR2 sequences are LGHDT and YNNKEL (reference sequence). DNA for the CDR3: TGTGCCAGCAGCCAAGGTAGGGGGATCGGAAACACCATATATTTT. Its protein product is CASSQGRGIGNTIYF.

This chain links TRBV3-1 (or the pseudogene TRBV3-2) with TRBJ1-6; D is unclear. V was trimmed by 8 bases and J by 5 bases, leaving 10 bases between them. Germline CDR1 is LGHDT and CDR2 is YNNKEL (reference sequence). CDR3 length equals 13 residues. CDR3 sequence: CASFIHHNSPLHF. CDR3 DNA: TGTGCCAGCTTCATACATCATAATTCACCCCTCCACTTT.

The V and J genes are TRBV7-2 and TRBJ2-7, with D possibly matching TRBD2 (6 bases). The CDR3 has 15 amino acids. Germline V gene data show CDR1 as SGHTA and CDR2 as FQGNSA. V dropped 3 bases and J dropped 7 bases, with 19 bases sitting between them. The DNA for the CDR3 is TGTGCCAGCAGCTTTCGTATTGCGGGGTCGACGGAGCAGTACTTC. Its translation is CASSFRIAGSTEQYF.

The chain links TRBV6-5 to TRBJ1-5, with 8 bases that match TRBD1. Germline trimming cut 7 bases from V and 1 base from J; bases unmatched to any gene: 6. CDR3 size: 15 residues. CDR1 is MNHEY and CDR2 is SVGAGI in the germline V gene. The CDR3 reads CASIRQGFSNQPQHF. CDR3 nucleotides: TGTGCCAGCATACGACAGGGGTTCAGCAATCAGCCCCAGCATTTT.

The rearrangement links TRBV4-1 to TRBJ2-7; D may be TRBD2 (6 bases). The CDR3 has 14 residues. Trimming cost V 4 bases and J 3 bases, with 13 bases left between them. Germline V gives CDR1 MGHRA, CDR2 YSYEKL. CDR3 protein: CASSLLALSYEQYF. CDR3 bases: TGCGCCAGCAGCCTACTAGCCCTCAGCTACGAGCAGTACTTC.

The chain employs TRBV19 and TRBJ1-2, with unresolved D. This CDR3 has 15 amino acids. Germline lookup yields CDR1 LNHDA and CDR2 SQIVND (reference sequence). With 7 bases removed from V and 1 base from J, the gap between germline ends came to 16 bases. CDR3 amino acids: CASTPRGRGNYGYTF. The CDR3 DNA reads TGTGCCAGTACCCCAAGAGGTCGGGGTAACTATGGCTACACCTTC.

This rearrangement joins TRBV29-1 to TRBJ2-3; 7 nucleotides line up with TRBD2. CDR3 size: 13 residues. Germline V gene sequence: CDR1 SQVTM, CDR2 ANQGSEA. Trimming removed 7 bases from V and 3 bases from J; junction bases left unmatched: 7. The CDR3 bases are TGCAGCGCGTCCCAGGGAGGGACAGATACGCAGTATTTT. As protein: CSASQGGTDTQYF.

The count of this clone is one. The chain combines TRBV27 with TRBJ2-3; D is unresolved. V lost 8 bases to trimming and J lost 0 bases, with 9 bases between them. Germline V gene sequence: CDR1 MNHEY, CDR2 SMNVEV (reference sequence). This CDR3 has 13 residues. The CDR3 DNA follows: TGTGCCAGCGGGTACGGGAGCACAGATACGCAGTATTTT. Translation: CASGYGSTDTQYF.

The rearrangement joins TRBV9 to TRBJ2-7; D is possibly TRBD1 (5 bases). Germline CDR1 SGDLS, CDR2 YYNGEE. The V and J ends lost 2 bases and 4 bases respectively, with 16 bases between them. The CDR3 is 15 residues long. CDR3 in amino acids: CASSVTSQGSYEQYF. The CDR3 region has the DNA TGTGCCAGCAGCGTGACGAGCCAGGGCTCATACGAGCAGTACTTC.

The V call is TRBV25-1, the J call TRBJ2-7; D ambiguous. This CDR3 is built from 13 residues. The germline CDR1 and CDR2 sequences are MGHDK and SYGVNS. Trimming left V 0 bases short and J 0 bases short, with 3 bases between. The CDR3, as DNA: TGTGCCAGCAGTGAATACAGCTCCTACGAGCAGTACTTC. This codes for CASSEYSSYEQYF.

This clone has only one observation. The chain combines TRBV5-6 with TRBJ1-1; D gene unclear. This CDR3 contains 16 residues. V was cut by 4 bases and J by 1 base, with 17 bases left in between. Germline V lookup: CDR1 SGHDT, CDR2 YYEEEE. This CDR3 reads CASSGSGWQKNTEAFF. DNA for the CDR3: TGTGCCAGCAGCGGATCGGGGTGGCAGAAGAACACTGAAGCTTTCTTT.

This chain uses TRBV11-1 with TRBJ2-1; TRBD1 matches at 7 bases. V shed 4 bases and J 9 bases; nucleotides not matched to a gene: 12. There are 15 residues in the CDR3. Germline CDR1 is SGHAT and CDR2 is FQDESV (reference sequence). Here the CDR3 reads CASSSGPRGPSEQFF. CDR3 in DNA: TGTGCCAGCAGCTCAGGCCCAAGGGGGCCGAGTGAGCAGTTCTTC.

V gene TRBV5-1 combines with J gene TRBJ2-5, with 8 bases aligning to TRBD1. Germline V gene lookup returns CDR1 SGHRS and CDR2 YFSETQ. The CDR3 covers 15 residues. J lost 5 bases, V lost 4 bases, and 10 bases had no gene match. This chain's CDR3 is CASSRTGLQGETQYF. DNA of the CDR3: TGCGCCAGCAGCAGGACAGGGTTACAGGGCGAGACCCAGTACTTC. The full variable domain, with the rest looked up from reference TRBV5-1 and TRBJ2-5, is KAGVTQTPRYLIKTRGQQVTLSCSPISGHRSVSWYQQTPGQGLQFLFEYFSETQRNKGNFPGRFSGRQFSNSRSEMNVSTLELGDSALYLCASSRTGLQGETQYFGPGTRLLVL.

Here the CDR3 DNA reads TGTGCCAGCAGCTTAGGTTGGCCGAACACTGAAGCTTTCTTT. Translated: CASSLGWPNTEAFF. This sequence joins TRBV7-9 and TRBJ1-1; D remains ambiguous. Germline CDR1 reads SEHNR; CDR2 reads FQNEAQ (reference sequence). Deletions cut 1 base from V and 1 base from J, with 7 bases between. The CDR3 is 14 residues long. The entire variable domain, with the rest obtained from reference TRBV7-9 and TRBJ1-1, is as follows: DTGVSQNPRHKITKRGQNVTFRCDPISEHNRLYWYRQTLGQGPEFLTYFQNEAQLEKSRLLSDRFSAERPKGSFSTLEIQRTEQGDSAMYLCASSLGWPNTEAFFGQGTRLTVV.

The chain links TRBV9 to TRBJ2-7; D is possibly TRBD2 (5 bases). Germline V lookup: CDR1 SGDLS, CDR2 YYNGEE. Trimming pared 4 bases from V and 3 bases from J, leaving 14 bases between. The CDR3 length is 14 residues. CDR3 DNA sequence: TGTGCCAGCAGCACCGCCGGGAACAACTACGAGCAGTACTTC. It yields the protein CASSTAGNNYEQYF.

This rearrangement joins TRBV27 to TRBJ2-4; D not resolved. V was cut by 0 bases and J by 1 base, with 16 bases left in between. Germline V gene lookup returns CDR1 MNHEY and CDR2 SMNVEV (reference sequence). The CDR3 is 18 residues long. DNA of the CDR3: TGTGCCAGCAGTTTATCACTCTCCAAACCCAGGGCCAAAAACATTCAGTACTTC. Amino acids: CASSLSLSKPRAKNIQYF.

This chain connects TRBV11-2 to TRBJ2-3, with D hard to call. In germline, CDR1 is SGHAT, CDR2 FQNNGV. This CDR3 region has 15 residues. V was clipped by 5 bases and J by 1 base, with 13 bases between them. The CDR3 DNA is TGTGCCAGCAGCAGAAGTACCCCGGGCACAGATACGCAGTATTTT. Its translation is CASSRSTPGTDTQYF.

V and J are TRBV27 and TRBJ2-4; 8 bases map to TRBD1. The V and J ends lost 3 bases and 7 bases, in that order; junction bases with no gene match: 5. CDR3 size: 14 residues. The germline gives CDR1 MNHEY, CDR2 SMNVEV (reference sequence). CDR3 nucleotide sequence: TGTGCCAGCAGTTTCAGGGGGCGCGGGAACATTCAGTACTTC. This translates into CASSFRGRGNIQYF.

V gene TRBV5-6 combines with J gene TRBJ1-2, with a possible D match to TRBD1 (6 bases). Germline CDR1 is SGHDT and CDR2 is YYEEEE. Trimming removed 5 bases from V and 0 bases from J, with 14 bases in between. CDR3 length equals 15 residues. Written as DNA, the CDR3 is TGTGCCAGCAGGAAACAGGGCAGGGCTAACTATGGCTACACCTTC. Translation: CASRKQGRANYGYTF. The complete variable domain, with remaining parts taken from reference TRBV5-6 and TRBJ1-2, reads DAGVTQSPTHLIKTRGQQVTLRCSPKSGHDTVSWYQQALGQGPQFIFQYYEEEERQRGNFPDRFSGHQFPNYSSELNVNALLLGDSALYLCASRKQGRANYGYTFGSGTRLTVV.

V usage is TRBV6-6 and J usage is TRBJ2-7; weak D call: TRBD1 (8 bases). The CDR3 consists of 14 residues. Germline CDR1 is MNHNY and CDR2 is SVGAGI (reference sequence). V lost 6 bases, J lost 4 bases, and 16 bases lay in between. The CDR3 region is CASSYQQGGYEQYF. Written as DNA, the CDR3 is TGTGCCAGCAGCTACCAACAGGGGGGGTACGAGCAGTACTTC.

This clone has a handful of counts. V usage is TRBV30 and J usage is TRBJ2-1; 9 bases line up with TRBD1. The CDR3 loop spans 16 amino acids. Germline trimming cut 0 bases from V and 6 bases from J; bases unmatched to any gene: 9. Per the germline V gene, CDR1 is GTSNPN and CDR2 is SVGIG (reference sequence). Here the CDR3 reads CAWSVHLWDRANEQFF. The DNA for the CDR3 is TGTGCCTGGAGTGTACACCTCTGGGACAGGGCCAATGAGCAGTTCTTC. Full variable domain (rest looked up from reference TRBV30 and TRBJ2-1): SQTIHQWPATLVQPVGSPLSLECTVEGTSNPNLYWYRQAAGRGLQLLFYSVGIGQISSEVPQNLSASRPQDRQFILSSKKLLLSDSGFYLCAWSVHLWDRANEQFFGPGTRLTVL.

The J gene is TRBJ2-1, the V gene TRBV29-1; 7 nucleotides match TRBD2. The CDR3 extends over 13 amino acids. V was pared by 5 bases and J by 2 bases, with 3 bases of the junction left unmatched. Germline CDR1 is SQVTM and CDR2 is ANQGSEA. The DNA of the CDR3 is TGCAGCGTTCGCGGGGGACCCTACAATGAGCAGTTCTTC. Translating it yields CSVRGGPYNEQFF.

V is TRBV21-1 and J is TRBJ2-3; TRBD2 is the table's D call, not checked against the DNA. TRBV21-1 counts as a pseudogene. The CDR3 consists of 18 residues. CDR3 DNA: TGTGCCAGCAGCCACCCGGGCGGGGGGGTTTCCCCCGGGGATACGCAGTATTTT. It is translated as CASSHPGGGVSPGDTQYF.